This is a list of T cell receptor beta chains from one sample in a study of molecular identifiers for immune sequencing clone quantification. A single record per CDR3 protein comes from TCRdb applying MiXCR to the PCR reads. The table shows about 640,000 distinct CDR3 sequences, with around 20% occurring only once. The sample comprised naive CD8+ T cells from blood, with Jurkat cell RNA spiked in. These receptors were taken from a human donor in good health. Some libraries in this study had Jurkat cell RNA spiked in. CDR3s include the opening cysteine and the closing phenylalanine or tryptophan. The D gene is left open where the match is weak. The size field is filled for only some rows; it gives once, few, many or a size class.

D: TRBD2; V: TRBV27; J: TRBJ2-1; size: NA; CDR3: CASSSVGLAGEYNEQFF; DNA: TGTGCCAGCAGCTCCGTGGGACTAGCGGGGGAATACAATGAGCAGTTCTTC
D: NA; V: TRBV20-1; J: TRBJ1-3; size: few; CDR3: CSARELQGAGNTIYF; DNA: TGCAGTGCTAGAGAATTACAGGGCGCTGGAAACACCATATATTTT
D: TRBD2; V: TRBV10-3; J: TRBJ2-7; size: NA; CDR3: CAISPSGSDEQYF; DNA: TGTGCCATCAGTCCTAGCGGGAGCGACGAGCAGTACTTC
D: TRBD2; V: TRBV7-3; J: TRBJ2-3; size: few; CDR3: CASSSGTSGSASTDTQYF; DNA: TGTGCCAGCAGCTCCGGGACTAGCGGGAGTGCGAGCACAGATACGCAGTATTTT
D: NA; V: TRBV27; J: TRBJ2-3; size: few; CDR3: CASSFGGSGETLTQYF; DNA: TGTGCCAGCAGTTTTGGGGGAAGCGGAGAAACGCTTACGCAGTATTTT
D: NA; V: TRBV7-8; J: TRBJ2-5; size: many; CDR3: CASSPRRRGEHQETQYF; DNA: TGTGCCAGCAGCCCAAGGCGCAGGGGCGAGCACCAAGAGACCCAGTACTTC
D: TRBD1; V: TRBV7-9; J: TRBJ1-4; size: many; CDR3: CASSEDRPLLEKLFF; DNA: TGTGCCAGCAGCGAGGACAGGCCGCTTCTCGAAAAACTGTTTTTT
D: NA; V: TRBV7-2; J: TRBJ2-7; size: many; CDR3: CASSLDPTYEQYF; DNA: TGTGCCAGCAGCTTAGACCCCACCTACGAGCAGTACTTC
D: NA; V: TRBV7-9; J: TRBJ1-4; size: many; CDR3: CASSLPLYEKLFF; DNA: TGTGCCAGCAGCTTGCCTTTATATGAAAAACTGTTTTTT
D: NA; V: TRBV12-3/TRBV12-4; J: TRBJ2-7; size: few; CDR3: CASGQGMAYEQYF; DNA: TGTGCCAGCGGCCAGGGGATGGCCTACGAGCAGTACTTC
D: NA; V: TRBV3-1; J: TRBJ2-5; size: NA; CDR3: CASSQDEGLAAKETQYF; DNA: TGTGCCAGCAGCCAAGATGAAGGATTGGCAGCTAAAGAGACCCAGTACTTC
D: NA; V: TRBV7-6; J: TRBJ2-5; size: many; CDR3: CASSLARTEETQYF; DNA: TGTGCCAGCAGCTTAGCACGTACAGAAGAGACCCAGTACTTC
D: NA; V: TRBV28; J: TRBJ1-4; size: many; CDR3: CASTPVAYADEKLFF; DNA: TGTGCCAGCACCCCGGTTGCGTACGCGGACGAAAAACTGTTTTTT
D: NA; V: TRBV12-3/TRBV12-4; J: TRBJ1-1; size: many; CDR3: CASSLAPPGRENTEAFF; DNA: TGTGCCAGCAGTTTAGCGCCCCCAGGGAGGGAGAACACTGAAGCTTTCTTT
D: TRBD1; V: TRBV12-3/TRBV12-4; J: TRBJ1-2; size: few; CDR3: CASSFGGQPYYGYTF; DNA: TGTGCCAGCAGTTTTGGGGGACAGCCTTACTATGGCTACACCTTC
D: NA; V: TRBV4-3; J: TRBJ1-1; size: many; CDR3: CASSQGFTTEAFF; DNA: TGCGCCAGCAGCCAGGGCTTTACCACTGAAGCTTTCTTT
D: NA; V: TRBV4-1; J: TRBJ1-4; size: NA; CDR3: CASRGGDGNINEKLFF; DNA: TGCGCCAGCAGAGGCGGGGACGGCAACATTAATGAAAAACTGTTTTTT
D: NA; V: TRBV14; J: TRBJ1-3; size: many; CDR3: CASSLSYLGGNTIYF; DNA: TGTGCCAGCAGCCTATCATATCTCGGTGGAAACACCATATATTTT
D: NA; V: TRBV4-3; J: TRBJ2-1; size: many; CDR3: CASNYRVGGDEQFF; DNA: TGCGCCAGCAATTACAGGGTCGGGGGCGATGAGCAGTTCTTC
D: NA; V: TRBV12-5; J: TRBJ2-3; size: NA; CDR3: CASGLWGGRPDTQYF; DNA: TGTGCTAGTGGTTTGTGGGGGGGGCGCCCAGATACGCAGTATTTT
D: TRBD1; V: TRBV6-2/TRBV6-3; J: TRBJ1-4; size: few; CDR3: CASKGTGLYEKLFF; DNA: TGTGCCAGCAAGGGGACAGGATTATATGAAAAACTGTTTTTT
D: NA; V: TRBV7-8; J: TRBJ2-7; size: many; CDR3: CASSLRTAYEQYF; DNA: TGTGCCAGCAGCTTACGGACCGCCTACGAGCAGTACTTC
D: NA; V: TRBV4-1; J: TRBJ1-4; size: NA; CDR3: CASSRRINEKLFF; DNA: TGCGCCAGCAGCCGGCGGATTAATGAAAAACTGTTTTTT
D: NA; V: TRBV20-1; J: TRBJ1-2; size: NA; CDR3: CSADPGLDGSYGYTF; DNA: TGCAGTGCCGATCCGGGACTAGACGGAAGCTATGGCTACACCTTC
D: TRBD1; V: TRBV4-1; J: TRBJ1-2; size: many; CDR3: CASSQGTVANYGYTF; DNA: TGCGCCAGCAGCCAGGGGACAGTAGCTAACTATGGCTACACCTTC
D: TRBD2; V: TRBV11-2; J: TRBJ2-7; size: few; CDR3: CASSSLAAGGEQYF; DNA: TGTGCCAGCAGCTCACTTGCAGCGGGAGGTGAGCAGTACTTC
D: NA; V: TRBV10-3; J: TRBJ2-7; size: many; CDR3: CAISEIGGSPGEQYF; DNA: TGTGCCATCAGTGAGATCGGAGGTTCGCCGGGGGAGCAGTACTTC
D: NA; V: TRBV27; J: TRBJ2-3; size: NA; CDR3: CASSPQRVNTDTQCF; DNA: TGTGCCAGCAGTCCCCAGCGAGTTAACACAGATACGCAGTGTTTT
D: TRBD1; V: TRBV7-9; J: TRBJ2-7; size: many; CDR3: CASSVLPGQGLEGLSYEQYF; DNA: TGTGCCAGCAGCGTACTGCCGGGACAGGGCCTTGAAGGGCTCAGCTACGAGCAGTACTTC